One and the same sample provided the 16 T cell receptor beta chains below, sequenced in a study of CD8 T cells in ankylosing spondylitis (dated by TCRdb to about 2017). Libraries were prepared through 5' RACE. TCRdb lists the instrument as Illumina HiSeq 2500. The raw public data were reprocessed by TCRdb itself: fastp quality trimming at Q25, MiXCR clonotype calling, in-frame beta chains only. Every distinct CDR3 protein forms one entry, paired with its most common genes and DNA. For this sample there are some 95,000 distinct CDR3 sequences; around 10% appear just once. Roughly 5.6% of the sample belongs to the ten largest clones. The specimen sequenced was blood, either unsorted or a sorted T cell fraction (not recorded which). These receptors originate from a male donor with ankylosing spondylitis or in good health (not recorded which).

In regard to this clonotype: Since a much larger clone is just one base distant, this may be a read error. The rearrangement uses TRBV7-7 and TRBJ2-2, with D perhaps being TRBD1 or TRBD2 (5 bases each). The CDR3 loop spans 13 amino acids. CDR1 and CDR2 (germline): SSHAT, FNYEAQ (reference sequence). CDR3 DNA sequence: TGTGCTAGCAGTCGGGGCTTCACCGGGGAGCTGTTTTTT. This sequence encodes CASSRGFTGELFF.

The chain links TRBV18 to TRBJ2-3; D is undetermined. Trimming cost V 6 bases and J 6 bases, with 19 bases left between them. CDR3 length: 15 amino acids. The germline V gene has CDR1 KGHSH and CDR2 LQKENI. CDR3 sequence: CASSGVVVGADTQYF. CDR3 nucleotides: TGTGCCAGCTCCGGAGTCGTCGTTGGTGCGGATACGCAGTATTTT.

The chain carries TRBV30 and TRBJ2-3; D gene ambiguous. The CDR3 covers 15 residues. CDR1 and CDR2 (germline): GTSNPN, SVGIG (reference sequence). V lost 0 bases and J 0 bases, leaving 10 bases between the germline ends. CDR3 loop: CAWSVVRRSTDTQYF. In DNA, the CDR3 is TGTGCCTGGAGTGTAGTCCGTCGAAGCACAGATACGCAGTATTTT.

This clonotype was counted many times. J is TRBJ2-3 and V is TRBV12-3 or TRBV12-4, with TRBD2 identical over 9 bases. The CDR3 is made up of 15 amino acids. The V segment lost 6 bases and the J segment 3 bases; nucleotides outside the gene matches: 7. This CDR3 is CASRPRGGLTDTQYF. The CDR3 bases are TGTGCCAGCAGGCCGCGGGGGGGCCTAACAGATACGCAGTATTTT.

About this clonotype itself: A read error may be the cause here, since a much bigger clone is one base away. V and J are TRBV5-1 and TRBJ2-2, with D perhaps matching TRBD2 (5 bases). This CDR3 has 15 residues. The V gene's germline CDR1 is SGHRS and CDR2 YFSETQ. This CDR3 is CTSSLGETYTGELFF. CDR3 sequence (DNA): TGCACCAGCAGCTTGGGAGAGACGTACACCGGGGAGCTGTTTTTT.

This clonotype came up many times. The chain joins TRBV12-3 or TRBV12-4 to TRBJ2-7; 8 bases map to TRBD2. The CDR3 totals 18 residues. V trimming: 3 bases; J trimming: 0 bases; junction bases outside the gene matches: 13. The CDR3 DNA reads TGTGCCAGCAGTTTTGGTTCGGCTGCGGGGGGCTTCTCCTACGAGCAGTACTTC. Protein: CASSFGSAAGGFSYEQYF.

This clonotype was seen ten or more times. The gene calls are TRBV28 and TRBJ1-4; D is unresolved. V was trimmed by 4 bases and J by 0 bases, leaving 6 bases between them. In germline, CDR1 is MDHEN, CDR2 SYDVKM. The CDR3 length is 14 residues. As DNA, the CDR3 is TGTGCCAGCAGTTGGGGAACAACTAATGAAAAACTGTTTTTT. This encodes CASSWGTTNEKLFF.

This clonotype was recorded many times. The rearrangement links TRBV18 to TRBJ1-3; D remains unclear. Germline CDR1 KGHSH, CDR2 LQKENI. The CDR3 totals 14 residues. Trimming stripped 3 bases from V and 4 bases from J, with 10 bases between. The CDR3 DNA reads as TGTGCCAGCTCACCTCAGTCTACCGGAAACACCATATATTTT. It is translated as CASSPQSTGNTIYF.

This clonotype was seen repeatedly, ten times or more. This chain joins TRBV18 and TRBJ2-7; perhaps TRBD1 as D (6 bases). The CDR3 has 14 residues. The V gene lost 3 bases and the J gene lost 2 bases, with 11 bases spanning the gap. Germline values: CDR1 KGHSH, CDR2 LQKENI. CDR3 loop: CASSPRGRTYEQYF. Written as DNA, the CDR3 is TGTGCCAGCTCACCCAGGGGCCGAACCTACGAGCAGTACTTC.

This chain connects TRBV6-1 to TRBJ2-7; D possibly corresponds to TRBD2 (7 bases). V dropped 6 bases and J dropped 3 bases, with 18 bases sitting between them. The CDR3 covers 15 residues. CDR1 is MNHNS and CDR2 is SASEGT in the germline V gene. In nucleotides, the CDR3 is TGTGCCAGCAGCCCTGGGGCGGGGGACATCTACGAGCAGTACTTC. As protein: CASSPGAGDIYEQYF.

This clonotype was counted many times. This sequence joins TRBV15 and TRBJ1-6; TRBD1 agrees at 7 bases. This CDR3 is 15 amino acids long. Germline V CDR1 and CDR2: LNHNV, YYDKDF (reference sequence). V lost 1 base to trimming and J lost 8 bases; unmatched junction nucleotides: 5. CDR3 protein: CATSRARDSDSPLHF. CDR3 DNA sequence: TGTGCCACCAGCAGAGCCCGGGACAGCGATTCACCCCTCCACTTT.

This clonotype has at least ten counts. The V gene is TRBV12-3 or TRBV12-4, the J gene TRBJ1-5; 10 bases are shared with TRBD1. CDR3 length: 13 amino acids. V lost 5 bases to trimming and J lost 9 bases; unmatched junction nucleotides: 4. This chain's CDR3 is CASSGTGEGPQHF. DNA of the CDR3: TGTGCCAGCAGTGGGACAGGGGAGGGGCCCCAGCATTTT.

This clonotype occurred a few times. The chain combines TRBV27 with TRBJ1-1; no firm D call. Germline loops: CDR1 MNHEY, CDR2 SMNVEV (reference sequence). V lost 0 bases and J 0 bases, leaving 17 bases between the germline ends. The CDR3 consists of 18 residues. The chain's CDR3 is CASSLSNQQEAMNTEAFF. The CDR3 DNA follows: TGTGCCAGCAGTTTATCGAACCAGCAGGAGGCTATGAACACTGAAGCTTTCTTT.

This clonotype was seen repeatedly, ten times or more. The chain is built from TRBV12-3 or TRBV12-4 and TRBJ2-5; D remains ambiguous. CDR3 size: 11 residues. Deletions cut 3 bases from V and 5 bases from J, with 4 bases between. CDR3 sequence reads: CASSLMETQYF. The DNA of the CDR3 is TGTGCCAGCAGTTTGATGGAGACCCAGTACTTC.

This clonotype was picked up many times. The J gene is TRBJ2-1, the V gene TRBV25-1; 7 positions agree with TRBD2. Germline V gene data show CDR1 as MGHDK and CDR2 as SYGVNS. CDR3 size: 16 residues. V was clipped by 2 bases and J by 1 base; unmatched bases: 5. CDR3: CASSEPGGGSYNEQFF. The CDR3 bases are TGTGCCAGCAGTGAACCGGGGGGTGGGTCCTACAATGAGCAGTTCTTC.

This clonotype has a count of ten or more. The chain links TRBV6-5 to TRBJ2-3; 8 positions agree with TRBD2. Germline V gene sequence: CDR1 MNHEY, CDR2 SVGAGI. CDR3 length equals 14 residues. With 4 bases clipped from V and 7 bases from J, the junction kept 7 bases outside the gene matches. The chain's CDR3 is CASSSGGGLYTQYF. CDR3 sequence (DNA): TGTGCCAGCAGTTCGGGCGGGGGGCTATATACGCAGTATTTT.